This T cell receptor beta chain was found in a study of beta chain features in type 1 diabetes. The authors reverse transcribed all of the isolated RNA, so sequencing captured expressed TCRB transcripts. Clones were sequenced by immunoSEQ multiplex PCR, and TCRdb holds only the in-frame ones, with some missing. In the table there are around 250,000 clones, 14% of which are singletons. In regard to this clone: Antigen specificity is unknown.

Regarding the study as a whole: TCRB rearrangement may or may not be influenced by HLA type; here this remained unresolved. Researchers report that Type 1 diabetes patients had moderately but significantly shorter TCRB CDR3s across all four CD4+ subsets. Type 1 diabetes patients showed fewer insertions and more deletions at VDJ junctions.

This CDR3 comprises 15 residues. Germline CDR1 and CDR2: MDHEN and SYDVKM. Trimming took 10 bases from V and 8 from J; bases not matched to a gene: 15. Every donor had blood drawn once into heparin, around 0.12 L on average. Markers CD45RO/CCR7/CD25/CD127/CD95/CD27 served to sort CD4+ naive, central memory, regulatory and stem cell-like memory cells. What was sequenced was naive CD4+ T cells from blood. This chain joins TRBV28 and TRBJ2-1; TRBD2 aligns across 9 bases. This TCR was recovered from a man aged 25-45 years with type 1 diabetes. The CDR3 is CATRRSSGRSYEQFF. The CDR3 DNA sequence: TGTGCCACCCGCCGGTCGAGCGGGAGGTCCTATGAGCAGTTCTTC.